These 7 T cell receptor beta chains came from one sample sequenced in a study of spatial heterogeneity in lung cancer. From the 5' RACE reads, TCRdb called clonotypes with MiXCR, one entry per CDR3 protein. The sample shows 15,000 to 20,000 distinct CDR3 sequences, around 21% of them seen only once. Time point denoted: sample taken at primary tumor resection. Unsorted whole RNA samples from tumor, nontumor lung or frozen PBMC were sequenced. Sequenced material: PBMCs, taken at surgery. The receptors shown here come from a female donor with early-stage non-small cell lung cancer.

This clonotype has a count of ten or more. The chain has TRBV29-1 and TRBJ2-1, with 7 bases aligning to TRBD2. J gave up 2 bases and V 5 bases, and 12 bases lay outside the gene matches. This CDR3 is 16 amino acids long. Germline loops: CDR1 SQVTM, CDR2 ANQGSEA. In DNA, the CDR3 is TGCAGCGTTAAGTTGGGCGGGAGAAGGACCTACAATGAGCAGTTCTTC. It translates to CSVKLGGRRTYNEQFF.

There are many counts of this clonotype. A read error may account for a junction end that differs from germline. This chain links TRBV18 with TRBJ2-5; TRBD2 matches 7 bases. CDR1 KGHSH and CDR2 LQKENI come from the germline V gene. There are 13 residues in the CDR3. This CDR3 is CASSPTSAHPGSF. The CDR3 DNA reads TGTGCCAGCTCACCCACTAGCGCCCACCCCGGATCCTTC. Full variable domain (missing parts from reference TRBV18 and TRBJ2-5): NAGVMQNPRHLVRRRGQEARLRCSPMKGHSHVYWYRQLPEEGLKFMVYLQKENIIDESGMPKERFSAEFPKEGPSILRIQQVVRGDSAAYFCASSPTSAHPGSFGPGTRLLVL.

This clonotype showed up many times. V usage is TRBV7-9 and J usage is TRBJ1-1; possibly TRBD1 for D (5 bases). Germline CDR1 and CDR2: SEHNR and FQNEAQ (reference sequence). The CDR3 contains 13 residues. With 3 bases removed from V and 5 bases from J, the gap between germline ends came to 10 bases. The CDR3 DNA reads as TGTGCCAGCAGCTTCCAGGGCGGAACTGAAGCTTTCTTT. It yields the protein CASSFQGGTEAFF.

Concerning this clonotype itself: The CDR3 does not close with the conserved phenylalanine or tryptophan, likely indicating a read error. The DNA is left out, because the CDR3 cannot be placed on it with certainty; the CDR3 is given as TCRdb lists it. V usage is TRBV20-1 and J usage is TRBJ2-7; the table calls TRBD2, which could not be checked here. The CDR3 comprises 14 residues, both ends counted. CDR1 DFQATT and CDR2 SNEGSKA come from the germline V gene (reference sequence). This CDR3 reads CSAGKTSGSSEQCS.

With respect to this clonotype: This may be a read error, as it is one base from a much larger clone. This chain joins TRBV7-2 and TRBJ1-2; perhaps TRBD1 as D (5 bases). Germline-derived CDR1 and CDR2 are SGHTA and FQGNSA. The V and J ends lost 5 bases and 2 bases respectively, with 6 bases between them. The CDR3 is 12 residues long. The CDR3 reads CASSRQNYGYTF. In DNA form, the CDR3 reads TGTGCCAGCAGCCGACAGAACTATGGCTACACCTTC.

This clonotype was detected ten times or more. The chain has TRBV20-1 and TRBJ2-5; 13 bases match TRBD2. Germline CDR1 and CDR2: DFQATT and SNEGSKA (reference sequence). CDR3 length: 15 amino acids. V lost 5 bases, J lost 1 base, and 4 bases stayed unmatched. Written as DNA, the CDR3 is TGCAGTGCTCTACTAGCGGGAGGGTCCCAAGAGACCCAGTACTTC. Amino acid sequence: CSALLAGGSQETQYF.

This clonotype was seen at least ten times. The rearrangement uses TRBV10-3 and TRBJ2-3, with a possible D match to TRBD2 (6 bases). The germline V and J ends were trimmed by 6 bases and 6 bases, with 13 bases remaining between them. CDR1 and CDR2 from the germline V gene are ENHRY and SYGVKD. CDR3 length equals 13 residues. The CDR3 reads CAIREGFADTQYF. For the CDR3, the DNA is TGTGCCATCAGGGAGGGGTTTGCGGATACGCAGTATTTT.